This is a list of T cell receptor beta chains from one sample in a study of cytomegalovirus exposure and HLA in healthy donors. Assay used: immunoSEQ multiplex PCR; TCRdb lists only in-frame clones, some missing. The data show about 160,000 clones, 71% seen once. The material sequenced was PBMCs. Receptors were obtained from a woman aged 25 to 39 in good health and CMV-seronegative. Both conserved end residues are part of each CDR3. Fields, in order: J gene, D gene, clone size, V gene, CDR3 protein, CDR3 DNA. The D gene is left open where the match is weak. Clone size, where shown, is once, few, many, or a class for clones that have expanded.

J gene: TRBJ2-7
D gene: NA
clone size: NA
V gene: TRBV5-4
CDR3 protein: CASSQGSYEQYF
CDR3 DNA: TGTGCCAGCAGCCAGGGCTCCTACGAGCAGTACTTC

J gene: TRBJ2-7
D gene: NA
clone size: NA
V gene: TRBV5-6
CDR3 protein: CASSLGGPGPYEQYF
CDR3 DNA: TGTGCCAGCAGTCTGGGGGGGCCAGGGCCCTACGAGCAGTACTTC

J gene: TRBJ2-2
D gene: TRBD1
clone size: NA
V gene: TRBV10-3
CDR3 protein: CAISDRTGGSGELFF
CDR3 DNA: TGTGCCATCAGTGACAGGACAGGGGGCTCCGGGGAGCTGTTTTTT

J gene: TRBJ2-1
D gene: NA
clone size: NA
V gene: TRBV28
CDR3 protein: CASSLSAPHNEQFF
CDR3 DNA: TGTGCCAGCAGTTTAAGCGCCCCTCACAATGAGCAGTTCTTC

J gene: TRBJ1-1
D gene: NA
clone size: NA
V gene: TRBV28
CDR3 protein: CASSPFDRGGPPEAFF
CDR3 DNA: TGTGCCAGCAGCCCGTTTGACCGGGGGGGGCCCCCTGAAGCTTTCTTT

J gene: TRBJ2-3
D gene: TRBD2
clone size: NA
V gene: TRBV6-5
CDR3 protein: CASSSLPSGNTDTQYF
CDR3 DNA: TGTGCCAGCAGTTCTCTACCTAGCGGGAATACAGATACGCAGTATTTT

J gene: TRBJ2-5
D gene: TRBD2
clone size: NA
V gene: TRBV5-1
CDR3 protein: CASSLGTSGFQETQYF
CDR3 DNA: TGCGCCAGCAGCTTGGGTACTAGCGGGTTTCAAGAGACCCAGTACTTC

J gene: TRBJ2-5
D gene: NA
clone size: NA
V gene: TRBV9
CDR3 protein: CASTDRPGETQYF
CDR3 DNA: TGTGCCAGCACTGACCGCCCAGGGGAGACCCAGTACTTC

J gene: TRBJ2-2
D gene: NA
clone size: NA
V gene: TRBV4-3
CDR3 protein: CASSPQGTHSTGELFF
CDR3 DNA: TGCGCCAGCAGCCCCCAGGGAACACACAGCACCGGGGAGCTGTTTTTT

J gene: TRBJ2-2
D gene: NA
clone size: NA
V gene: TRBV30
CDR3 protein: CAWTETRTTGELFF
CDR3 DNA: TGTGCCTGGACGGAGACTAGAACCACCGGGGAGCTGTTTTTT

J gene: TRBJ1-1
D gene: NA
clone size: NA
V gene: TRBV5-1
CDR3 protein: CASSFSGGATEAFF
CDR3 DNA: TGCGCCAGCAGCTTCTCCGGGGGGGCCACTGAAGCTTTCTTT

J gene: TRBJ2-2
D gene: NA
clone size: NA
V gene: TRBV7-9
CDR3 protein: CASSWPNTGELFF
CDR3 DNA: TGTGCCAGCTCTTGGCCGAACACCGGGGAGCTGTTTTTT

J gene: TRBJ2-3
D gene: TRBD2
clone size: NA
V gene: TRBV7-2
CDR3 protein: CASSFLAGGPTDTQYF
CDR3 DNA: TGTGCCAGCAGCTTCCTAGCGGGAGGACCCACAGATACGCAGTATTTT

J gene: TRBJ2-4
D gene: TRBD2
clone size: NA
V gene: TRBV16
CDR3 protein: CASSHPSGRGDIQYF
CDR3 DNA: TGTGCCAGCAGCCACCCGTCGGGGCGGGGGGACATTCAGTACTTC

J gene: TRBJ2-1
D gene: NA
clone size: NA
V gene: TRBV9
CDR3 protein: CASSVSQSYEQFF
CDR3 DNA: TGTGCCAGCAGCGTAAGCCAATCCTATGAGCAGTTCTTC

J gene: TRBJ1-2
D gene: NA
clone size: NA
V gene: TRBV15
CDR3 protein: CATSGPRDYGYGYTF
CDR3 DNA: TGTGCCACCAGCGGGCCCCGAGACTATGGCTATGGCTACACCTTC

J gene: TRBJ2-7
D gene: NA
clone size: NA
V gene: TRBV4-1
CDR3 protein: CASSQFPGHNYEQYF
CDR3 DNA: TGCGCCAGCAGCCAATTTCCGGGACACAACTACGAGCAGTACTTC

J gene: TRBJ2-7
D gene: NA
clone size: NA
V gene: TRBV7-3
CDR3 protein: CASSLEGGRDYEQYF
CDR3 DNA: TGTGCCAGCAGCTTGGAGGGCGGACGGGACTACGAGCAGTACTTC

J gene: TRBJ1-6
D gene: NA
clone size: NA
V gene: TRBV28
CDR3 protein: CASRGVGGSALHF
CDR3 DNA: TGTGCCAGCAGGGGGGTGGGGGGAAGTGCCCTCCACTTT

J gene: TRBJ1-1
D gene: NA
clone size: NA
V gene: TRBV6-5
CDR3 protein: CASSEGPLGGEAFF
CDR3 DNA: TGTGCCAGCAGTGAAGGGCCCTTGGGAGGGGAAGCTTTCTTT

J gene: TRBJ1-5
D gene: NA
clone size: NA
V gene: TRBV7-9
CDR3 protein: CASSKTSKNSNQPQHF
CDR3 DNA: TGTGCCAGCAGCAAGACAAGTAAGAATAGCAATCAGCCCCAGCATTTT

J gene: TRBJ2-7
D gene: NA
clone size: NA
V gene: TRBV19
CDR3 protein: CASSISGNYEQYF
CDR3 DNA: TGTGCCAGTAGTATTTCCGGTAACTACGAGCAGTACTTC

J gene: TRBJ1-2
D gene: TRBD1
clone size: few
V gene: TRBV27
CDR3 protein: CASRPGQGRGGYTF
CDR3 DNA: TGTGCCAGCAGACCGGGACAGGGAAGGGGTGGCTACACCTTC

J gene: TRBJ1-1
D gene: NA
clone size: few
V gene: TRBV6-5
CDR3 protein: CASSFDGANTEAFF
CDR3 DNA: TGTGCCAGCAGCTTCGACGGAGCGAACACTGAAGCTTTCTTT

J gene: TRBJ2-1
D gene: TRBD2
clone size: few
V gene: TRBV6-4
CDR3 protein: CASSEEGGRNEQFF
CDR3 DNA: TGTGCCAGCAGTGAAGAGGGAGGGCGCAATGAGCAGTTCTTC

J gene: TRBJ1-2
D gene: NA
clone size: few
V gene: TRBV2
CDR3 protein: CASSEGTEGGYTF
CDR3 DNA: TGTGCCAGCAGTGAAGGGACAGAGGGGGGCTACACCTTC

J gene: TRBJ2-1
D gene: TRBD1
clone size: NA
V gene: TRBV6-5
CDR3 protein: CASSYGTESNEQFF
CDR3 DNA: TGTGCCAGCAGTTACGGGACAGAGTCCAATGAGCAGTTCTTC

J gene: TRBJ2-3
D gene: TRBD2
clone size: NA
V gene: TRBV5-4
CDR3 protein: CASSQTSSTDTQYF
CDR3 DNA: TGTGCCAGCAGCCAGACTAGCAGCACAGATACGCAGTATTTT

J gene: TRBJ1-1
D gene: NA
clone size: NA
V gene: TRBV7-9
CDR3 protein: CASNGQLNTEAFF
CDR3 DNA: TGTGCCAGCAACGGACAACTGAACACTGAAGCTTTCTTT

J gene: TRBJ2-6
D gene: TRBD1
clone size: NA
V gene: TRBV9
CDR3 protein: CASSPATTDRVSGANVLTF
CDR3 DNA: TGTGCCAGCAGCCCCGCAACCACGGACAGGGTCTCTGGGGCCAACGTCCTGACTTTC

J gene: TRBJ1-1
D gene: NA
clone size: NA
V gene: TRBV6-6
CDR3 protein: CASSYRGSVTEAFF
CDR3 DNA: TGTGCCAGCAGTTACCGGGGTTCGGTTACTGAAGCTTTCTTT

J gene: TRBJ2-2
D gene: NA
clone size: NA
V gene: TRBV5-1
CDR3 protein: CASSLVPGMNTGELFF
CDR3 DNA: TGCGCCAGCAGCTTGGTGCCCGGGATGAACACCGGGGAGCTGTTTTTT

J gene: TRBJ2-1
D gene: TRBD2
clone size: NA
V gene: TRBV28
CDR3 protein: CASSWASGGDEQFF
CDR3 DNA: TGTGCCAGCAGTTGGGCTAGCGGGGGCGATGAGCAGTTCTTC

J gene: TRBJ2-3
D gene: TRBD1
clone size: once
V gene: TRBV7-9
CDR3 protein: CASSYTPGQSSTDTQYF
CDR3 DNA: TGTGCCAGCAGCTACACACCGGGACAGAGTAGCACAGATACGCAGTATTTT

J gene: TRBJ1-1
D gene: NA
clone size: NA
V gene: TRBV5-1
CDR3 protein: CASSVGQGEATEAFF
CDR3 DNA: TGCGCCAGCAGCGTCGGCCAAGGAGAGGCCACTGAAGCTTTCTTT

J gene: TRBJ1-2
D gene: NA
clone size: NA
V gene: TRBV10-3
CDR3 protein: CAISESMVRDVGYTF
CDR3 DNA: TGTGCCATCAGTGAGTCGATGGTCAGGGATGTCGGCTACACCTTC

J gene: TRBJ2-3
D gene: NA
clone size: NA
V gene: TRBV6-5
CDR3 protein: CASSYLAVASTDTQYF
CDR3 DNA: TGTGCCAGCAGTTACTTAGCTGTAGCAAGCACAGATACGCAGTATTTT

J gene: TRBJ1-4
D gene: TRBD1
clone size: NA
V gene: TRBV13
CDR3 protein: CASSSGTGVNEKLFF
CDR3 DNA: TGTGCCAGCAGCTCGGGGACAGGGGTTAATGAAAAACTGTTTTTT

J gene: TRBJ2-1
D gene: TRBD2
clone size: NA
V gene: TRBV10-3
CDR3 protein: CAISAASGRANEQFF
CDR3 DNA: TGTGCCATCAGTGCGGCCAGCGGGAGGGCTAATGAGCAGTTCTTC

J gene: TRBJ2-1
D gene: TRBD2
clone size: NA
V gene: TRBV15
CDR3 protein: CATSSSTSGRGNEQFF
CDR3 DNA: TGTGCCACCAGCAGCTCTACTAGCGGGAGGGGGAATGAGCAGTTCTTC

J gene: TRBJ1-6
D gene: NA
clone size: NA
V gene: TRBV11-2
CDR3 protein: CASSLSGSGSPLHF
CDR3 DNA: TGTGCCAGCAGCTTATCCGGGTCGGGTTCACCCCTCCACTTT

J gene: TRBJ2-5
D gene: NA
clone size: few
V gene: TRBV7-3
CDR3 protein: CASSPYPGQETQYF
CDR3 DNA: TGTGCCAGCAGCCCCTACCCAGGTCAAGAGACCCAGTACTTC